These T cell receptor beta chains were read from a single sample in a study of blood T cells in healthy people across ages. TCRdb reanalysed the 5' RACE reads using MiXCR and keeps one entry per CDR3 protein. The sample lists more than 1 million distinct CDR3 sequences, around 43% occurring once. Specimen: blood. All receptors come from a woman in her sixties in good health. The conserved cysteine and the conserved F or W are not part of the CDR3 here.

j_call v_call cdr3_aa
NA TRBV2 ASSEPGFYEQY
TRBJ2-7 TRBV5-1 TSSLGRRDSSYEQY
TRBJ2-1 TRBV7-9 ASSRGAGYNEQF
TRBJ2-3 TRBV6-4 ASSNERRGMDTQY
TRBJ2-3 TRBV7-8 ASSLIGQGAVPDTQY
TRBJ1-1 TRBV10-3 ASWGQGLRAAF
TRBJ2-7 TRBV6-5 ASSRQRSSYEQY
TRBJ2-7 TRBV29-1 SVEDPTSGASYEQY
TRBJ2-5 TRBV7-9 ASSPDREGQY
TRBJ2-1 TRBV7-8 ASIARLMSSYNEQF
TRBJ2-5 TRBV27 ASRPPSGRETQY
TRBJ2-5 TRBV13 ASSPRLDRGQETQY
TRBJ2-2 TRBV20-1 SASLGLGNTGELF
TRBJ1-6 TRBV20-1 SATRDRGRQSYNSPLH
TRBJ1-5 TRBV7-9 ASSLEGYQPQH